The TCR beta chain under discussion was sequenced for a study of identifying expanded T cells in peripheral blood (dated by TCRdb to between 2018 and 2021). Notes on the research overall: Technical replicates were generated by sequencing separate aliquots of the same genomic DNA pool, and four replicates were compared pairwise.

As regards this clone: Which antigen it targets is not known. Base-call qualities are not available, and no considerably larger clone is one nucleotide away.

The immunoSEQ Assay, which uses bias-controlled multiplex PCR amplification of genomic DNA, was used to profile TCRbeta CDR3 regions. Processing in the source paper ran as follows. The absolute abundance of each unique TCRbeta CDR3 region was quantified after sequences were collapsed and filtered. Differential abundance was tested with two models: a binomial (Fisher-equivalent) model and a beta-binomial model that adds time-dependent variance fitted from healthy donors. Clones with fewer than 5 combined templates were removed, and a clone was called differentially abundant if the clone's Benjamini-Hochberg FDR was below 0.01. In the beta-binomial model, variance was expressed as a function of the total template count across the two samples, in the form v = (b*log(k)+a)^2. The table comes from immuneACCESS by way of TCRdb, which keeps in-frame sequences with V and J called. Part of the clones is missing from these tables; in studies checked, under half for an unresolved V gene and the rest for unknown reasons. From that table come the V and J calls and clone size; the DNA was used to work out D and trimming. The sample table lists about 94,000 clones, around 90% of them with a count of one. The ten largest clones add up to about 6% of the sample.

Trimming removed 6 bases from V and 15 bases from J, leaving 15 bases between the germline ends. Inclusive of the bounding cysteine and phenylalanine, the CDR3 is 11 residues long. Solely the CDR3 DNA is kept, with 33 bases framed from the first base. From a lookup of the germline V gene, CDR1 and CDR2 are MDHEN and SYDVKM. No immune events such as infections were documented for the healthy donors during the collection period. To calibrate time-dependent variance in a beta-binomial model of T-cell clone differential abundance, blood repertoires from healthy donors were used as a training cohort. There were roughly 10 healthy donors in the training cohort, of whom 3 were female and 7 were male. An age range of about 29 to 65 years, with an average of around 44 years, was recorded for the donors. Whole blood, obtained from a commercial supplier, was collected from each healthy donor at three time points spaced about 2 weeks apart. Genomic DNA was extracted from unsorted whole blood for immunosequencing.

Paper-wide results and their limitations: Both the number of clones called differentially abundant and the false-positive rate were significantly reduced by the beta-binomial model across all healthy-donor time intervals. The authors expected that over much longer intervals, such as months to years, biological variance in healthy repertoires might increase even further. The binomial model flagged around 1.2 differentially abundant clones between technical replicates, compared with approximately 16 over approximately 2 weeks and 19 to 20 over approximately four weeks. Variance in clone template counts between approximately two-week samples significantly increased with total template count across all healthy donors.

The V and J segments used are TRBV28 and TRBJ1-5, and TRBD1 may be the D gene, going by 6 matching bases. This clonotype originated in a person aged 18 to 75 in good health. Material: blood. CDR3 region: CASSLQGPRHF. Here is the DNA: TGTGCCAGCAGCCTGCAGGGGCCCAGGCATTTT.